Sequencing of this T cell receptor (beta chain) was carried out in a study of OX40 agonist ivuxolimab in advanced cancers. As for the study in general: Ivuxolimab, an agonistic anti-OX40 (CD134) antibody, was given to patients. Participants could have had prior anti-PD-1, anti-PD-L1 or anti-CTLA-4 therapy, and around 43% had some.

Some clones are missing from TCRdb's copy, which holds only in-frame ones; the method was immunoSEQ multiplex PCR. The data show 43,000 or so clones, 87% seen once. There are 13 residues in the CDR3. The V gene's germline CDR1 is MNHEY and CDR2 SVGAGI. The germline V and J ends were trimmed by 7 bases and 2 bases, with 12 bases remaining between them. The material sequenced was CD4+ or CD8+ T cells sorted from blood, taken in a trial of the OX40 agonist ivuxolimab. The rearrangement links TRBV6-5 to TRBJ2-7, with D perhaps matching TRBD1 (5 bases). The TCR sequence derives from an adult with an advanced solid tumor such as melanoma, head and neck, liver or kidney cancer. The chain's CDR3 is CASNEAGTYEQYF. In nucleotides, the CDR3 is TGTGCCAGCAATGAAGCAGGGACCTACGAGCAGTACTTC.